The 19 T cell receptor beta chains presented below share a single source sample, sequenced in a study of T cells in Graves' hyperthyroidism and ophthalmopathy. Using RNA transcripts as the source, TCR beta CDR3 regions were amplified. An initial round of RT-PCR targeting the TCR CDR3 relied on the HTBI primer set. TCRdb re-derived calls from the multiplex PCR reads in MiXCR, one entry per CDR3 protein. The table includes roughly 700,000 distinct CDR3 sequences, 14% detected once. The sequenced material came from blood. The receptors originated from a woman between 18 and 30 years old with Graves' hyperthyroidism.

This clonotype was observed at least ten times. The V gene is TRBV5-1, the J gene TRBJ2-3, with 11 bases aligning to TRBD2. V lost 5 bases and J lost 5; bases outside the gene matches: 10. The CDR3 consists of 16 residues. Per the germline V gene, CDR1 is SGHRS and CDR2 is YFSETQ. The CDR3 loop reads CASRPLAGGSKDTQYF. CDR3 in DNA: TGCGCCAGCAGACCGCTAGCGGGGGGTTCCAAAGATACGCAGTATTTT.

This clonotype has just a few counts. This chain joins TRBV7-9 and TRBJ2-1; tentatively, D is TRBD1 or TRBD2 (7 bases each). This CDR3 is built from 20 residues. Germline V gene data show CDR1 as SEHNR and CDR2 as FQNEAQ (reference sequence). Trimming stripped 5 bases from V and 4 bases from J, with 30 bases between. Written as DNA, the CDR3 is TGTGCCAGCAGCCTCAGGGGGGGGACGAGTTCAGGCGGGACTTACAATGAGCAGTTCTTC. Translating it yields CASSLRGGTSSGGTYNEQFF.

This sequence joins TRBV25-1 and TRBJ1-1; possibly TRBD1 for D (5 bases). The germline V and J ends were trimmed by 5 bases and 0 bases, with 13 bases remaining between them. The CDR3 loop spans 15 amino acids. Germline CDR1 and CDR2: MGHDK and SYGVNS. The CDR3 loop is CASSPEGWLNTEAFF. The CDR3 DNA reads as TGTGCCAGCAGTCCCGAGGGGTGGTTGAACACTGAAGCTTTCTTT. Complete variable domain (other parts from reference TRBV25-1 and TRBJ1-1): EADIYQTPRYLVIGTGKKITLECSQTMGHDKMYWYQQDPGMELHLIHYSYGVNSTEKGDLSSESTVSRIRTEHFPLTLESARPSHTSQYLCASSPEGWLNTEAFFGQGTRLTVV.

This chain links TRBV2 with TRBJ2-1; 7 nucleotides match TRBD2. Unmatched junction bases numbered 6, after V lost 10 bases and J lost 3 bases. Germline V gene lookup returns CDR1 SNHLY and CDR2 FYNNEI. The CDR3 is 13 amino acids. CDR3 bases: TGTGCCATGAAGGAGCGGGGCTACAATGAGCAGTTCTTC. Translated: CAMKERGYNEQFF.

This chain joins TRBV13 and TRBJ2-5; D is perhaps TRBD2 (5 bases). Trimming shortened V by 10 bases and J by 9 bases, and 21 bases separated the two germline ends. CDR3 length equals 13 residues. The V gene's germline CDR1 is PRHDT and CDR2 FYEKMQ (reference sequence). CDR3 sequence: CATSDYGETAQYF. The CDR3 region has the DNA TGTGCCACCAGTGATTACGGGGAGACGGCCCAGTACTTC.

In DNA, the CDR3 is TGTGCCAGCAGCCTTCGACAGACTAGCGGGAGTCAAAATGAGCAGTTCTTC. This encodes CASSLRQTSGSQNEQFF. V is TRBV7-9 and J is TRBJ2-1, with TRBD2 identical over 12 bases. The germline V gene encodes CDR1 SEHNR and CDR2 FQNEAQ (reference sequence). The ends lost 5 bases at V and 7 bases at J; junction bases unmatched: 12. This CDR3 is built from 17 residues.

This clonotype showed up many times. The rearrangement links TRBV30 to TRBJ1-4; D is possibly TRBD1 (5 bases). V was pared by 1 base and J by 8 bases, with 11 bases between. Per germline, CDR1 GTSNPN and CDR2 SVGIG (reference sequence). The CDR3 contains 13 residues. CDR3 sequence: CAWSGQGFEKLFF. DNA of the CDR3: TGTGCCTGGAGTGGCCAGGGATTCGAAAAACTGTTTTTT.

This clonotype was detected ten times or more. The chain recombines TRBV2 with TRBJ1-2, with 9 bases identical to TRBD1. This CDR3 has 14 residues. V trimming: 6 bases; J trimming: 4 bases; junction bases outside the gene matches: 6. From germline, CDR1 is SNHLY and CDR2 FYNNEI. CDR3 nucleotide sequence: TGTGCCAGCAGGGAGGACAGGGGAGGCTATGGCTACACCTTC. Protein product: CASREDRGGYGYTF.

This clonotype was picked up many times. The chain links TRBV4-3 to TRBJ2-7; the D gene could be TRBD1 or TRBD2 (5 bases each). Germline V gene lookup returns CDR1 LGHNA and CDR2 YSLEER. V shed 0 bases and J shed 2 bases, with 14 bases lying between them. The CDR3 is 16 amino acids. The CDR3: CASSQEWDRTTYEQYF. CDR3 DNA sequence: TGCGCCAGCAGCCAAGAATGGGACCGAACAACCTACGAGCAGTACTTC.

In the case of this clonotype: This clone may be a read error of a much larger clone one base away. The rearrangement joins TRBV20-1 to TRBJ2-7; tentatively, D is TRBD2 (6 bases). Deletions cut 0 bases from V and 5 bases from J, with 26 bases between. The CDR3 covers 18 residues. Per germline, CDR1 DFQATT and CDR2 SNEGSKA (reference sequence). The CDR3 nucleotides read TGCAGTGCTAGAGATCTTGAAGGGGTGAGGCGGGGAACCAACGAGCAGTACTTC. Its protein is CSARDLEGVRRGTNEQYF.

This clonotype showed up just a few times. The chain employs TRBV6-1 and TRBJ1-1; TRBD1 aligns across 7 bases. This CDR3 contains 13 residues. V shed 6 bases, J shed 6 bases, and the junction held 7 bases outside the gene matches. Germline values: CDR1 MNHNS, CDR2 SASEGT. This chain's CDR3 is CASSQTGPPEAFF. The CDR3 DNA reads as TGTGCCAGCAGCCAGACAGGGCCCCCTGAAGCTTTCTTT.

The CDR3 nucleotides are TGCGCCAGCAGCCAAAACCGGGACAGGACCTACGAGCAGTACTTC. Its translation: CASSQNRDRTYEQYF. The chain links TRBV4-1 to TRBJ2-7, with 8 bases that match TRBD1. Germline CDR1 is MGHRA and CDR2 is YSYEKL. V shed 2 bases, J shed 2 bases, and the junction held 5 bases outside the gene matches. The CDR3 is made up of 15 amino acids.

This clonotype was observed a few times. V usage is TRBV12-3 or TRBV12-4 and J usage is TRBJ2-5; 14 bases line up with TRBD2. This CDR3 has 16 residues. V was clipped by 5 bases and J by 5 bases; unmatched bases: 7. CDR3 DNA sequence: TGTGCCAGCAGTACGGGACTAGCGGGAGTGGGGGAGACCCAGTACTTC. Translation: CASSTGLAGVGETQYF.

The chain couples TRBV5-5 to TRBJ1-3; D is uncertain. Germline CDR1 is SGHKS and CDR2 is YYEKEE (reference sequence). The CDR3 is 14 amino acids. Trimming stripped 1 base from V and 2 bases from J, with 7 bases between. The CDR3 reads CASSLPGAGNTIYF. The CDR3 coding sequence is TGTGCCAGCAGCTTGCCAGGAGCTGGAAACACCATATATTTT. Using reference TRBV5-5 and TRBJ1-3 for the parts outside the CDR3, the full variable domain is DAGVTQSPTHLIKTRGQQVTLRCSPISGHKSVSWYQQVLGQGPQFIFQYYEKEERGRGNFPDRFSARQFPNYSSELNVNALLLGDSALYLCASSLPGAGNTIYFGEGSWLTVV.

This chain uses TRBV10-3 with TRBJ2-1, with 9 nucleotides matching TRBD1. This CDR3 spans 14 amino acids. Germline assignment: CDR1 ENHRY and CDR2 SYGVKD. After removal of 8 bases from V and 1 base from J, the junction contained 3 bases not matched to a gene. In DNA, the CDR3 is TGTGCCATCGAGGGACAGGGTTCCTACAATGAGCAGTTCTTC. This sequence encodes CAIEGQGSYNEQFF.

The chain recombines TRBV6-1 with TRBJ2-1, with 7 bases matching TRBD2. CDR3 size: 15 residues. Trimming at V came to 5 bases and at J to 7 bases, leaving 11 bases not matched to a gene. Germline loops: CDR1 MNHNS, CDR2 SASEGT. For the CDR3, the DNA is TGTGCCAGCAGTCGTATACTTGAAGCGGGGAATGAGCAGTTCTTC. Its translation: CASSRILEAGNEQFF.

This clonotype appeared many times. The gene calls are TRBV12-3 or TRBV12-4 and TRBJ2-7; D uncertain. The CDR3 consists of 15 residues. The ends were cut back, 3 bases at V and 1 base at J, with 13 bases in the middle. CDR3 protein: CASSFSAAGSYEQYF. The CDR3, as DNA: TGTGCCAGCAGTTTTAGTGCTGCAGGATCCTACGAGCAGTACTTC.

Details on this clonotype: This clone may be a read error of a much larger clone one base away. This chain links TRBV28 with TRBJ1-4; 10 bases are shared with TRBD1. Germline-derived CDR1 and CDR2 are MDHEN and SYDVKM. This CDR3 has 16 amino acids. CDR3 in amino acids: CASSDRGRATNEKLLF. The CDR3 bases are TGTGCCAGCAGCGACAGGGGGCGGGCAACTAATGAAAAACTGCTTTTT.

This clonotype was counted at least ten times. This chain uses TRBV12-3 or TRBV12-4 with TRBJ2-1; D is perhaps TRBD2 (6 bases). Trimming stripped 5 bases from V and 5 bases from J, with 13 bases between. CDR3 length: 14 amino acids. The CDR3 DNA reads as TGTGCCAGCAGTCTCCGGGACTTCAACAATGAGCAGTTCTTC. It is translated as CASSLRDFNNEQFF.